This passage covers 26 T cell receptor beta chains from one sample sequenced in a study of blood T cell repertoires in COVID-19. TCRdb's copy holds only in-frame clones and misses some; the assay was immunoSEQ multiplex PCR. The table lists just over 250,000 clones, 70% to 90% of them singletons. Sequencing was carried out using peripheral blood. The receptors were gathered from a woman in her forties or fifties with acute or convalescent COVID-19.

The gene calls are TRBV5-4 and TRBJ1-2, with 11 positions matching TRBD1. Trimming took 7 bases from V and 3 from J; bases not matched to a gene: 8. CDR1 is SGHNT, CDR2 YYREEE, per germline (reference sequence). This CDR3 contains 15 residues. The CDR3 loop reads CASGHPGQGDYGYTF. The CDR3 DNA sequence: TGTGCCAGCGGTCATCCGGGACAGGGGGACTATGGCTACACCTTC.

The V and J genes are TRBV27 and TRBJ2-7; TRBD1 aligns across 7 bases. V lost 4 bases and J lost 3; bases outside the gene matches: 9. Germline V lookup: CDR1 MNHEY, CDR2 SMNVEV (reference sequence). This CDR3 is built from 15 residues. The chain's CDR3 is CASSSGQRGIYEQYF. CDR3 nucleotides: TGTGCCAGCAGTTCGGGACAGAGGGGGATCTACGAGCAGTACTTC.

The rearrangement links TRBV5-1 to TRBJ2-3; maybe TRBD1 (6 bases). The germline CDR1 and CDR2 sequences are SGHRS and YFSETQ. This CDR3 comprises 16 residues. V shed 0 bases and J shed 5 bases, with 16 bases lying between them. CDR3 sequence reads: CASSLGGGFTGDTQYF. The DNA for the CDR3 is TGCGCCAGCAGCTTGGGAGGGGGATTTACCGGAGATACGCAGTATTTT.

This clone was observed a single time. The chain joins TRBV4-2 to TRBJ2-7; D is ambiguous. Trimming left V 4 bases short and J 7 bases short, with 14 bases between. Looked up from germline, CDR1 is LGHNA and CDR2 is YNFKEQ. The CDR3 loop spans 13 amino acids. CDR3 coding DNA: TGTGCCAGCAGCCCCTATTCTGTTGCGGAGCAGTACTTC. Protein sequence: CASSPYSVAEQYF.

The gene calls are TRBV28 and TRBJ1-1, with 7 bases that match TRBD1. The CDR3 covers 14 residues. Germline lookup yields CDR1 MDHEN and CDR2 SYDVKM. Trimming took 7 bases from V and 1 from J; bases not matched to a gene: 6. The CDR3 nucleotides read TGTGCCAGCATCTTTCGGGACAGGAACACTGAAGCTTTCTTT. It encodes CASIFRDRNTEAFF.

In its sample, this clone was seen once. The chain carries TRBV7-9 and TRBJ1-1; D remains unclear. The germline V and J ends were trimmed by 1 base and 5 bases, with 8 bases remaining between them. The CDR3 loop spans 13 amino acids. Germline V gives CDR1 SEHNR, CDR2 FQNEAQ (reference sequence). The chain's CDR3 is CASSLVPGTEAFF. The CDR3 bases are TGTGCCAGCAGCTTAGTTCCGGGGACTGAAGCTTTCTTT.

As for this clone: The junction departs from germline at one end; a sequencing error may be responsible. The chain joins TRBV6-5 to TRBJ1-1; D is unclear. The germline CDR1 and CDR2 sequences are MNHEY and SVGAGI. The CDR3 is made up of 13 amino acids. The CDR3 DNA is TGTGCCAGCGGTTACAAGTTACGCGCTGAAGCTTTCTTT. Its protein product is CASGYKLRAEAFF.

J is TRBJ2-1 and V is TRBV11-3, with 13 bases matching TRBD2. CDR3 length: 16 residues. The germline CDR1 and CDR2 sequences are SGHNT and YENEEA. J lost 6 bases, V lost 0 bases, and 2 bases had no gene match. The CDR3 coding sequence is TGTGCCAGCAGCTTAGAGGGACTAGCGGGAACCAATGAGCAGTTCTTC. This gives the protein CASSLEGLAGTNEQFF.

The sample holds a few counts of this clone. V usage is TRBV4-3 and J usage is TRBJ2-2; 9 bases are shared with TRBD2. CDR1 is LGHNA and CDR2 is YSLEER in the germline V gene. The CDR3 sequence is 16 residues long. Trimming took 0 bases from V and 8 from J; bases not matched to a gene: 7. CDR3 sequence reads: CASSQELAGGPGELFF. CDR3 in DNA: TGCGCCAGCAGCCAAGAACTCGCGGGAGGGCCTGGGGAGCTGTTTTTT.

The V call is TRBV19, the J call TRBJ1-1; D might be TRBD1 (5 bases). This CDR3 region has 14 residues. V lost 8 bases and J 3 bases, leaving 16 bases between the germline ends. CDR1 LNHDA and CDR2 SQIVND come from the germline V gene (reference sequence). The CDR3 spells CASGPLGGDTEAFF. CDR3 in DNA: TGTGCCAGTGGTCCGTTGGGGGGAGACACTGAAGCTTTCTTT. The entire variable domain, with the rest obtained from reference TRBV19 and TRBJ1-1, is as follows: DGGITQSPKYLFRKEGQNVTLSCEQNLNHDAMYWYRQDPGQGLRLIYYSQIVNDFQKGDIAEGYSVSREKKESFPLTVTSAQKNPTAFYLCASGPLGGDTEAFFGQGTRLTVV.

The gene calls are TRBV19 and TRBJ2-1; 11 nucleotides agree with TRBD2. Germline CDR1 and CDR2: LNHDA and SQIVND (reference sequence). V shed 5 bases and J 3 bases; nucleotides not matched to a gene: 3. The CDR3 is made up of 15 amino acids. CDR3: CASSPGLAVYNEQFF. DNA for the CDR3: TGTGCCAGTAGTCCGGGACTAGCGGTCTACAATGAGCAGTTCTTC.

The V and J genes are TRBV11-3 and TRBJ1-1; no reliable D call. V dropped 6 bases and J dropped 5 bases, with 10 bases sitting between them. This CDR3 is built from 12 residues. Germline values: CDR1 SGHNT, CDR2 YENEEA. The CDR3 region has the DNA TGTGCCAGCAGGGGTTTGAGGACTGAAGCTTTCTTT. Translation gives CASRGLRTEAFF.

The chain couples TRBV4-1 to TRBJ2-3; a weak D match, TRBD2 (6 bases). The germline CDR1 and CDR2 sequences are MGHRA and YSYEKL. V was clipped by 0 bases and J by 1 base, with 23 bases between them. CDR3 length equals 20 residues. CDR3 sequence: CASSQDQSWDSSTGTDTQYF. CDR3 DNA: TGCGCCAGCAGCCAAGATCAATCATGGGACTCCTCTACCGGCACAGATACGCAGTATTTT.

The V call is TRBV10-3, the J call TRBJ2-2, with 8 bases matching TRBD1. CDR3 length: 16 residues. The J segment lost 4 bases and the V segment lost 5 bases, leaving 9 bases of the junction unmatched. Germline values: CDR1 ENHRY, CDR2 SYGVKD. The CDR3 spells CAISTTGGLGTGELFF. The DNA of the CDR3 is TGTGCCATCAGTACTACAGGGGGGCTAGGCACCGGGGAGCTGTTTTTT.

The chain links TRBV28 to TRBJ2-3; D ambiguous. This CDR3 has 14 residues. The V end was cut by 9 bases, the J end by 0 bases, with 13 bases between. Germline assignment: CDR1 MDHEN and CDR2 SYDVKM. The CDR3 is CASREPGSTDTQYF. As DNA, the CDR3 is TGTGCCAGTCGAGAACCAGGAAGCACAGATACGCAGTATTTT.

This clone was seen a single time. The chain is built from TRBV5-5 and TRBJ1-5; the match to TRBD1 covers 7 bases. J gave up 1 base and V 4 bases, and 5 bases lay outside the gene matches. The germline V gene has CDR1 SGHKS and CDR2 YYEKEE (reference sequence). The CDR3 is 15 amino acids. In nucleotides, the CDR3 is TGTGCCAGCAGCCTACAGGGACAGAGCAATCAGCCCCAGCATTTT. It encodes CASSLQGQSNQPQHF.

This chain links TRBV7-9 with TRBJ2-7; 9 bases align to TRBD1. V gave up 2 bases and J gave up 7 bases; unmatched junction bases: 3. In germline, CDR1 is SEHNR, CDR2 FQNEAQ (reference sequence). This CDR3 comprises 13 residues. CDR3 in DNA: TGTGCCAGCAGCTTACTGGACAGGGGTGAGCAGTACTTC. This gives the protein CASSLLDRGEQYF.

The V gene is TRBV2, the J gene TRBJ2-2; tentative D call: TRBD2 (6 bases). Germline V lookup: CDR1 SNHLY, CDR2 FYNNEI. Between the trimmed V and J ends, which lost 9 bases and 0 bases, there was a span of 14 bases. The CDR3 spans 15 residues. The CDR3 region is CASSPGLANTGELFF. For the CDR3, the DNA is TGTGCCAGTTCACCGGGACTTGCGAACACCGGGGAGCTGTTTTTT.

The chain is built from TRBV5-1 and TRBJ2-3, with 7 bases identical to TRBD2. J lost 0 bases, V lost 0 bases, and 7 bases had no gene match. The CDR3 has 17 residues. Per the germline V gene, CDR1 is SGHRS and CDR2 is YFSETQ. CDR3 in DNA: TGCGCCAGCAGCTTGGGGTTCCTAGCGGATAGCACAGATACGCAGTATTTT. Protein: CASSLGFLADSTDTQYF. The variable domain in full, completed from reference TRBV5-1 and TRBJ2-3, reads KAGVTQTPRYLIKTRGQQVTLSCSPISGHRSVSWYQQTPGQGLQFLFEYFSETQRNKGNFPGRFSGRQFSNSRSEMNVSTLELGDSALYLCASSLGFLADSTDTQYFGPGTRLTVL.

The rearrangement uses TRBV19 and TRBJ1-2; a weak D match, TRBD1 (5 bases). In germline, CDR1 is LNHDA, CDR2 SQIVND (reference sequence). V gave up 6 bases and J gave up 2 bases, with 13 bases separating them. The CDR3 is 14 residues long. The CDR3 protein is CASRRQPYNYGYTF. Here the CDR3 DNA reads TGTGCCAGTAGAAGACAGCCCTACAACTATGGCTACACCTTC.

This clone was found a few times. The CDR3 DNA follows: TGCGCCAGCAGCTTGGTTGTTACAGACTCCTATAATTCACCCCTCCACTTT. The encoded protein is CASSLVVTDSYNSPLHF. The chain employs TRBV5-1 and TRBJ1-6; D call uncertain. The CDR3 length is 17 residues. CDR1 is SGHRS, CDR2 YFSETQ, per germline. V was clipped by 0 bases and J by 0 bases, with 10 bases between them.

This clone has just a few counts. This chain's CDR3 is CASSEYRGRRANVLTF. The CDR3 DNA sequence: TGTGCCAGCAGCGAATACAGGGGGCGTAGGGCCAACGTCCTGACTTTC. V is TRBV7-9 and J is TRBJ2-6, with 9 bases fitting TRBD1. J lost 5 bases, V lost 5 bases, and 7 bases had no gene match. Per germline, CDR1 SEHNR and CDR2 FQNEAQ (reference sequence). The CDR3 consists of 16 residues.

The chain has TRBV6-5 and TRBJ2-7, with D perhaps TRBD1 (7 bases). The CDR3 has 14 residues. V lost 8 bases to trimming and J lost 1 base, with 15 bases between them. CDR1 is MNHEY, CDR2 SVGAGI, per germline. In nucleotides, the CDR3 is TGTGCCAGCCAAGGGGGCGGGATATCCTACGAGCAGTACTTC. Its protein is CASQGGGISYEQYF.

CDR3 nucleotide sequence: TGTGCCAGCAGCCAATCAGGGGATACGCAGTATTTT. This translates into CASSQSGDTQYF. The J gene is TRBJ2-3, the V gene TRBV3-1 (or the pseudogene TRBV3-2); D may be TRBD1 (5 bases). This CDR3 is 12 amino acids long. Trimming pared 2 bases from V and 6 bases from J, leaving 6 bases between. Germline V gives CDR1 LGHDT, CDR2 YNNKEL (reference sequence).

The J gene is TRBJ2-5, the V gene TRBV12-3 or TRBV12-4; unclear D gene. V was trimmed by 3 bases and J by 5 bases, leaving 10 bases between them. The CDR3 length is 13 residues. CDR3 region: CASSFNAGETQYF. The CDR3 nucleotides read TGTGCCAGCAGTTTCAACGCAGGCGAGACCCAGTACTTC.

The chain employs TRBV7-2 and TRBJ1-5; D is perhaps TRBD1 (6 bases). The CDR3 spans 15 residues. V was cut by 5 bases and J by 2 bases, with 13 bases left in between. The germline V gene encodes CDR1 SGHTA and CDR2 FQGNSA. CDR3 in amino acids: CASSDTGTRNQPQHF. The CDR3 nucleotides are TGTGCCAGCAGCGATACCGGGACACGCAATCAGCCCCAGCATTTT.